The 17 T cell receptor beta chains in this list originate from one sample, sequenced in a study of blood T cell repertoires in COVID-19. Clones were sequenced by immunoSEQ multiplex PCR, and TCRdb holds only the in-frame ones, with some missing. The sample contains 150,000 or so clones, around 84% of which appear only once. Sequenced sample: PBMCs or T cells enriched from blood (not recorded which). The receptors were gathered from a middle-aged man who had recovered from COVID-19.

The chain couples TRBV30 to TRBJ1-1, with TRBD1 as a possible D gene (6 bases). The CDR3 consists of 17 residues. Trimming cost V 5 bases and J 1 base, with 23 bases left between them. The germline V gene has CDR1 GTSNPN and CDR2 SVGIG (reference sequence). The CDR3 DNA reads TGTGCCTGGGTAAGGGGGTTCGGGGTGGATCAGAACACTGAAGCTTTCTTT. It translates to CAWVRGFGVDQNTEAFF.

The rearrangement uses TRBV11-2 and TRBJ1-1; 9 bases are a match to TRBD1. The germline V gene encodes CDR1 SGHAT and CDR2 FQNNGV. Trimming took 6 bases from V and 2 from J; bases not matched to a gene: 4. This CDR3 has 14 amino acids. The CDR3 loop reads CASRGDRANTEAFF. The CDR3 DNA is TGTGCCAGCAGAGGGGACAGGGCCAACACTGAAGCTTTCTTT.

The V call is TRBV7-3, the J call TRBJ1-2; D remains unclear. V lost 5 bases and J 0 bases, leaving 16 bases between the germline ends. Per the germline V gene, CDR1 is SGHTA and CDR2 is FQGTGA. This CDR3 contains 16 residues. The CDR3 bases are TGTGCCAGCAGCCCCGCGGGAAAGCTGACTAACTATGGCTACACCTTC. This sequence encodes CASSPAGKLTNYGYTF.

V usage is TRBV4-1 and J usage is TRBJ1-6; D unresolved. With 1 base removed from V and 7 bases from J, the gap between germline ends came to 11 bases. Per germline, CDR1 MGHRA and CDR2 YSYEKL. The CDR3 is made up of 15 amino acids. The CDR3 DNA is TGCGCCAGCAGCCAAGTGCCCTATAACAATTCACCCCTCCACTTT. This encodes CASSQVPYNNSPLHF.

The chain links TRBV5-4 to TRBJ1-1, with TRBD1 identical over 9 bases. Germline values: CDR1 SGHNT, CDR2 YYREEE (reference sequence). V trimming: 2 bases; J trimming: 3 bases; junction bases outside the gene matches: 2. The CDR3 runs 14 residues. CDR3 region: CASSFRDRDTEAFF. CDR3 sequence (DNA): TGTGCCAGCAGCTTCCGGGACAGGGACACTGAAGCTTTCTTT.

The chain uses TRBV2 and TRBJ2-2, with 7 bases aligning to TRBD2. V dropped 7 bases and J dropped 3; count of bases not matched to a gene: 8. The CDR3 is 15 amino acids. CDR1 and CDR2 from the germline V gene are SNHLY and FYNNEI. The CDR3 sequence is CASTSGLGDTGELFF. The DNA of the CDR3 is TGTGCCAGCACTAGCGGACTAGGGGACACCGGGGAGCTGTTTTTT.

V is TRBV6-5 and J is TRBJ2-7, with D possibly being TRBD2 (6 bases). The CDR3 contains 14 residues. The V and J ends lost 5 bases and 7 bases respectively, with 18 bases between them. Germline values: CDR1 MNHEY, CDR2 SVGAGI. CDR3 sequence reads: CASSTGDGAGEQYF. The DNA of the CDR3 is TGTGCCAGCAGTACGGGGGACGGAGCAGGGGAGCAGTACTTC.

The V call is TRBV30, the J call TRBJ1-3, with no clear D. Germline V gene data show CDR1 as GTSNPN and CDR2 as SVGIG (reference sequence). CDR3 size: 11 residues. V shed 4 bases and J shed 5 bases, with 6 bases lying between them. DNA of the CDR3: TGTGCCTGGACAGTTCGAAACACCATATATTTT. It translates to CAWTVRNTIYF.

The chain uses TRBV6-5 and TRBJ1-6, with D unresolved. Germline V lookup: CDR1 MNHEY, CDR2 SVGAGI. The CDR3 contains 15 residues. V lost 5 bases and J lost 6, with 14 bases in between. CDR3 nucleotides: TGTGCCAGCAGTCGCCGGCGGGCGTCTAATTCACCCCTCCACTTT. The encoded protein is CASSRRRASNSPLHF.

The chain employs TRBV7-9 and TRBJ1-2, with 8 bases matching TRBD1. Germline CDR1 reads SEHNR; CDR2 reads FQNEAQ (reference sequence). V lost 3 bases and J lost 5; bases outside the gene matches: 11. The CDR3 has 16 amino acids. CDR3 loop: CASSLLDREAVYGYTF. The CDR3 coding sequence is TGTGCCAGCAGCTTGTTGGACAGGGAAGCGGTGTATGGCTACACCTTC.

This clone has more than one count but fewer than ten. V is TRBV6-4 and J is TRBJ2-7; D perhaps matches TRBD1 (6 bases). V was pared by 3 bases and J by 4 bases, with 19 bases between. Germline CDR1 MRHNA, CDR2 SNTAGT. This CDR3 is 16 amino acids long. CDR3 in amino acids: CASSEVERYRVYEQYF. CDR3 sequence (DNA): TGTGCCAGCAGTGAGGTGGAGAGATACAGGGTTTACGAGCAGTACTTC.

This clone was seen only once. This chain connects TRBV20-1 to TRBJ2-7; possibly TRBD2 for D (6 bases). The CDR3 totals 11 residues. From germline, CDR1 is DFQATT and CDR2 SNEGSKA (reference sequence). V was trimmed by 5 bases and J by 7 bases, leaving 12 bases between them. The DNA for the CDR3 is TGCAGTGCTCGACTAGTTGATGAGCAGTACGTC. As protein: CSARLVDEQYV.

The rearrangement uses TRBV15 and TRBJ2-2; no clear D gene. The CDR3 is 17 amino acids. The germline V and J ends were trimmed by 2 bases and 2 bases, with 15 bases remaining between them. Germline V lookup: CDR1 LNHNV, CDR2 YYDKDF (reference sequence). The CDR3 protein is CATSRRQISTNTGELFF. DNA of the CDR3: TGTGCCACCAGCAGACGACAAATTTCCACCAACACCGGGGAGCTGTTTTTT. Full variable domain (rest looked up from reference TRBV15 and TRBJ2-2): DAMVIQNPRYQVTQFGKPVTLSCSQTLNHNVMYWYQQKSSQAPKLLFHYYDKDFNNEADTPDNFQSRRPNTSFCFLDIRSPGLGDTAMYLCATSRRQISTNTGELFFGEGSRLTVL.

The chain joins TRBV5-4 to TRBJ1-2, with 7 bases fitting TRBD1. This CDR3 comprises 16 residues. CDR1 is SGHNT and CDR2 is YYREEE in the germline V gene (reference sequence). The V gene end was trimmed by 6 bases and the J gene end by 2 bases; junction bases not matched to a gene: 13. The DNA for the CDR3 is TGTGCCAGCACCCTGCCCAGGACAGGACGAAACTATGGCTACACCTTC. It translates to CASTLPRTGRNYGYTF.

V is TRBV7-8 and J is TRBJ2-1; possibly TRBD2 for D (6 bases). Germline V gene data show CDR1 as SGHVS and CDR2 as FQNEAQ. There are 14 residues in the CDR3. V lost 5 bases and J 1 base, leaving 9 bases between the germline ends. CDR3 loop: CASSRGGSYNEQFF. The CDR3 DNA reads as TGTGCCAGCAGCCGAGGAGGGTCCTACAATGAGCAGTTCTTC.

The chain has TRBV7-2 and TRBJ2-5; 7 bases are shared with TRBD2. J lost 2 bases, V lost 5 bases, and 8 bases had no gene match. CDR3 length: 15 amino acids. CDR1 is SGHTA, CDR2 FQGNSA, per germline. As DNA, the CDR3 is TGTGCCAGCAGCGCCGCGCGGACTAGACAAGAGACCCAGTACTTC. This gives the protein CASSAARTRQETQYF.

CDR3 DNA: TGCAGCGCCAGGGACAGGGGGCAAAAACTGTTTTTT. This codes for CSARDRGQKLFF. The V call is TRBV29-1, the J call TRBJ1-4; 12 positions agree with TRBD1. Germline loops: CDR1 SQVTM, CDR2 ANQGSEA. V gave up 7 bases and J gave up 9 bases; unmatched junction bases: 3. The CDR3 loop spans 12 amino acids.